This T cell receptor (beta chain) was retrieved from a study of blood T cell repertoires in COVID-19. The ends lost 5 bases at V and 2 bases at J; junction bases unmatched: 11. The CDR3 totals 17 residues. CDR1 LGHDT and CDR2 YNNKEL come from the germline V gene (reference sequence). A few counts support this clone. Produced via immunoSEQ multiplex PCR; TCRdb's table is partial and in-frame only. The sample consists of under 250,000 clones, approximately 84% of them appearing once. The sample consisted of peripheral blood. This sequence originates from a man aged 50 to 59 with active or convalescent COVID-19. The chain carries TRBV3-1 (or the pseudogene TRBV3-2) and TRBJ2-7; 11 bases agree with TRBD2. The CDR3 reads CASSRGSGGAGPYEQYF. The CDR3 bases are TGTGCCAGCAGCAGGGGTAGCGGGGGGGCCGGACCCTACGAGCAGTACTTC.